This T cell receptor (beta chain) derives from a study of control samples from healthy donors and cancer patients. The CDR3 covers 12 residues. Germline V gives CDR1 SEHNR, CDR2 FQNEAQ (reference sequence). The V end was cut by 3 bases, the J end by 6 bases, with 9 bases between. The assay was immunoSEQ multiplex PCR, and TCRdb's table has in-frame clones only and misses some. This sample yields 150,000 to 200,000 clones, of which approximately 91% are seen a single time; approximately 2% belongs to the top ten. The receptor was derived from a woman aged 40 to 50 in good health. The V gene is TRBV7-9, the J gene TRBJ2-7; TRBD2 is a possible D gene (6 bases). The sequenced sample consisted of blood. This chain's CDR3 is CASSLIGGEQYF. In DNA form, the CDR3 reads TGTGCCAGCAGCTTGATCGGGGGCGAGCAGTACTTC.